This entry features one T cell receptor beta chain sequence. This record belongs to a study of blood T cell repertoires in COVID-19. Overall study: From the United States, Italy and Spain came samples of acute and convalescent COVID-19. Sample material is recorded as cDNA or gDNA derived from T cells, B-cell-depleted T cells, or PBMCs.

Per the authors' pipeline: Nucleated cell counts were estimated from reference gene primer amplification. Generated by immunoSEQ multiplex PCR, the TCRdb table keeps only in-frame clones and is missing some. That table gives V, J and clone size, and the DNA gave D and trimming. Of tens of thousands of clones in the sample, approximately 90% were seen once. Sequenced input: peripheral blood. This TCR was recovered from a woman over 75 with active COVID-19.

CDR3 nucleotides: TGTGCCAGCAGCTTGGCTAGCGGTTACACCGGGGAGCTGTTTTTT. Its protein is CASSLASGYTGELFF. The chain has TRBV5-5 and TRBJ2-2; 7 bases are a match to TRBD2. Per the germline V gene, CDR1 is SGHKS and CDR2 is YYEKEE (reference sequence). J lost 3 bases, V lost 0 bases, and 2 bases had no gene match. The CDR3 contains 15 residues.